This T cell receptor (beta chain) was profiled in a study of graft-versus-host responses after intestinal transplantation. Worth noting for this clone: Its specificity is unknown.

Study-wide results and caveats: Allografts carried high graft-versus-host to host-versus-graft clonal ratios in patients having graft-donor T cell macrochimerism.

Using immunoSEQ multiplex PCR, the repertoire was profiled, and TCRdb retains in-frame clones only, with some absent. The repertoire holds 84,000 or so clones, 85% to 95% seen once, with about 1.1% in the top ten. V lost 6 bases and J lost 5; bases outside the gene matches: 6. This CDR3 contains 13 residues. Germline CDR1 MNHEY, CDR2 SVGAGI. Sequenced here: unstimulated CD8+ T cells sorted from spleen or lymph node cells, sampled before transplant. J is TRBJ1-1 and V is TRBV6-5, with TRBD1 identical over 7 bases. This sequence originates from a human donor who was the organ donor for an intestinal transplant. CDR3 region: CASSYRGLTEAFF. CDR3 DNA: TGTGCCAGCAGCTACAGGGGTTTGACTGAAGCTTTCTTT.